The 18 T cell receptor beta chains in this list originate from one sample, sequenced in a study of tumor-infiltrating lymphocytes in primary liver carcinoma. Unsorted bulk tissue of about 19-31 mg yielded co-extracted RNA and DNA. A constant-region primer served to make TCR beta cDNA from about 530 ng total RNA. Sequencing libraries for TCR beta derived from three nested multiplex PCR rounds that used slightly modified ARM-PCR. TRBV1-TRBV30 forward primers paired with a C-beta reverse primer drove the first two PCR rounds, about 11 cycles each. MiXCR, applied by TCRdb to the multiplex PCR reads, yields one record per CDR3 protein. The table includes roughly 40,000 distinct CDR3 sequences, 75% detected once. The sequencing input was tumor-adjacent normal liver tissue. These receptors were taken from a woman aged 30 to 39 with primary liver carcinoma and hepatitis B virus infection.

On this clonotype: A clone one base away is much larger, so this may be a read error. This chain joins TRBV6-4 and TRBJ1-2; D might be TRBD1 (5 bases). Germline V lookup: CDR1 MRHNA, CDR2 SNTAGT. The CDR3 is 14 residues long. The chain's CDR3 is CAGSAGTEAYGYTF. The CDR3 DNA sequence: TGTGCCGGCAGTGCAGGGACGGAAGCCTATGGCTACACCTTC.

This clonotype is medium-sized in the sample. V usage is TRBV4-3 and J usage is TRBJ1-5, with 10 positions matching TRBD1. V gave up 4 bases and J gave up 4 bases; unmatched junction bases: 1. CDR3 size: 14 residues. Per germline, CDR1 LGHNA and CDR2 YSLEER. The CDR3 nucleotides read TGCGCCAGCAGCCCGGGACAGGGGAATCAGCCCCAGCATTTT. Its translation is CASSPGQGNQPQHF.

Worth noting for this clonotype: Without the conserved terminal phenylalanine or tryptophan, this CDR3 likely stems from a read error. The J gene is TRBJ2-1, the V gene TRBV5-5; D is undetermined. Germline assignment: CDR1 SGHKS and CDR2 YYEKEE (reference sequence). CDR3 length: 11 residues. The CDR3 loop reads CANSLWNEQFI. Here the CDR3 DNA reads TGTGCCAACAGCTTGTGGAATGAGCAGTTCATC.

This CDR3 reads CSITSQTGLRNIQYF. In nucleotides, the CDR3 is TGCAGTATTACATCGCAGACCGGGCTAAGAAACATTCAGTACTTC. The chain has TRBV29-1 and TRBJ2-4, with D uncertain. The CDR3 sequence is 15 residues long. Germline V CDR1 and CDR2: SQVTM, ANQGSEA.

This clonotype is categorized as hyperexpanded. This chain joins TRBV11-2 and TRBJ2-1; 7 positions agree with TRBD2. Germline assignment: CDR1 SGHAT and CDR2 FQNNGV. The junction had 8 bases not matched to a gene; V was cut back by 5 bases and J by 7 bases. The CDR3 runs 14 residues. CDR3 in DNA: TGTGCCAGCAGCCTCGGGGGGACGTGGAATGAGCAGTTCTTC. Translation: CASSLGGTWNEQFF.

With respect to this clonotype: A junction boundary mismatches the germline segment, possibly from a read error. The V and J genes are TRBV5-4 and TRBJ1-6; the D is unclear. The CDR3 length is 17 residues. From germline, CDR1 is SGHNT and CDR2 YYREEE (reference sequence). The CDR3 DNA sequence: TGTGCCAGCAGCTCACAAAGCCGTGGGTTTGCGGCTTCACTCCTCCACTTT. Residues: CASSSQSRGFAASLLHF.

On this clonotype itself: At one of its ends the junction is not consistent with the germline gene, which may arise from a read error. The rearrangement joins TRBV11-2 to TRBJ2-4, with D unresolved. The V gene's germline CDR1 is SGHAT and CDR2 FQNNGV. The CDR3 is 13 residues long. The CDR3 region is CATSPRLGYIQYF. DNA for the CDR3: TGCGCCACCAGCCCCAGACTGGGGTACATTCAGTACTTC.

A note on this clonotype: At one end, the junction sequence differs from germline, possibly due to a read error. The J gene is TRBJ2-6, the V gene TRBV6-2 or TRBV6-3; D may be TRBD1 (6 bases). This CDR3 region has 15 residues. Germline V lookup: CDR1 MNHEY, CDR2 SVGEGT. For the CDR3, the DNA is TGTGCCGGCAGTTCCAGGGGTTTTGGGGCCAACGTCCTTACTTTC. Amino acid sequence: CAGSSRGFGANVLTF.

This clonotype has only a few counts. The rearrangement uses TRBV19 and TRBJ2-1; 10 bases map to TRBD2. Germline-derived CDR1 and CDR2 are LNHDA and SQIVND (reference sequence). Trimming took 5 bases from V and 6 from J; bases not matched to a gene: 4. This CDR3 is 14 amino acids long. The CDR3 is CASSSLAGTNEQFF. The CDR3 coding sequence is TGTGCCAGTAGTTCACTAGCGGGAACCAATGAGCAGTTCTTC.

For this clonotype: A read error may produce the germline difference seen at one junction end. The chain has TRBV29-1 and TRBJ2-3, with D hard to call. The CDR3 contains 14 residues. Germline CDR1 reads SQVTM; CDR2 reads ANQGSEA. The CDR3 is CCVEEGVGTDTRYF. CDR3 in DNA: TGCTGCGTTGAAGAAGGAGTAGGTACAGATACGCGGTATTTT.

This rearrangement joins TRBV7-9 to TRBJ2-4; the D gene could be TRBD1 or TRBD2 (7 bases each). The CDR3 extends over 16 amino acids. CDR1 SEHNR and CDR2 FQNEAQ come from the germline V gene (reference sequence). The V and J ends lost 5 bases and 6 bases respectively, with 20 bases between them. Here the CDR3 reads CASSLLRGGFRNIQYF. CDR3 coding DNA: TGTGCCAGCAGCCTCCTCAGGGGGGGTTTCAGAAACATTCAGTACTTC.

This chain uses TRBV4-2 with TRBJ2-7, with a weak D call TRBD2 (6 bases). The germline V and J ends were trimmed by 6 bases and 1 base, with 16 bases remaining between them. The CDR3 length is 15 residues. CDR1 LGHNA and CDR2 YNFKEQ come from the germline V gene. In DNA form, the CDR3 reads TGTGCCAGCAGTAGTAGACTAGTAGAGTCCTACGAGCAGTACTTC. It codes for CASSSRLVESYEQYF.

On this clonotype itself: The junction shows a germline mismatch at one end, possibly a read error. This rearrangement joins TRBV7-9 to TRBJ2-7; possible D gene TRBD1, 5 bases. Germline lookup yields CDR1 SEHNR and CDR2 FQNEAQ (reference sequence). The CDR3 loop spans 14 amino acids. The CDR3, as DNA: TGTGCCAGCAGGCTCACCGATGGGGCGTTCGGGCAGTGCTTC. Translation: CASRLTDGAFGQCF.

About this clonotype: One end of the junction does not line up with germline, which may come from a read error. This rearrangement joins TRBV27 to TRBJ2-7; tentatively, D is TRBD1 (6 bases). This CDR3 has 16 residues. Germline-derived CDR1 and CDR2 are MNHEY and SMNVEV (reference sequence). CDR3 protein: CANSLLRTAQTYKQYF. In DNA, the CDR3 is TGTGCCAACAGTTTATTGCGGACAGCCCAGACCTACAAGCAGTACTTC.

The rearrangement joins TRBV11-2 to TRBJ2-1; weak D call: TRBD1 (6 bases). V was clipped by 4 bases and J by 7 bases, with 20 bases between them. The length of the CDR3 is 16 residues. CDR1 is SGHAT, CDR2 FQNNGV, per germline. The CDR3 DNA reads as TGTGCCAGCAGCTGGGCCGGGACATGGAGATATAATGAGCAGTTCTTC. This sequence encodes CASSWAGTWRYNEQFF.

About this clonotype itself: One end of the junction fails to match germline, which may point to a read error. CDR3: CASSSSGDISSSSYNEQSF. The DNA for the CDR3 is TGTGCCAGCAGTTCCTCCGGAGACATCTCTTCCAGCTCCTACAATGAGCAGTCCTTC. The J gene is TRBJ2-1, the V gene TRBV6-5; D not resolved. The CDR3 is made up of 19 amino acids. Germline assignment: CDR1 MNHEY and CDR2 SVGAGI.

About this clonotype itself: Sequence at one end of the junction differs from germline and may be a read error. The chain joins TRBV7-8 to TRBJ2-1; D call uncertain. The CDR3 is 12 residues long. Germline V gene data show CDR1 as SGHVS and CDR2 as FQNEAQ. This chain's CDR3 is CASSLGLYGQFF. CDR3 in DNA: TGTGCTAGCAGCTTAGGGCTATATGGGCAGTTCTTC.

This rearrangement joins TRBV29-1 to TRBJ1-2; no clear D gene. The CDR3 covers 11 residues. The V end lost 4 bases, the J end lost 7 bases, and 10 bases lay between the germline ends. Germline CDR1 is SQVTM and CDR2 is ANQGSEA. Here the CDR3 reads CSVVVGSGYTF. CDR3 nucleotides: TGCAGCGTTGTCGTGGGAAGTGGCTACACCTTC.